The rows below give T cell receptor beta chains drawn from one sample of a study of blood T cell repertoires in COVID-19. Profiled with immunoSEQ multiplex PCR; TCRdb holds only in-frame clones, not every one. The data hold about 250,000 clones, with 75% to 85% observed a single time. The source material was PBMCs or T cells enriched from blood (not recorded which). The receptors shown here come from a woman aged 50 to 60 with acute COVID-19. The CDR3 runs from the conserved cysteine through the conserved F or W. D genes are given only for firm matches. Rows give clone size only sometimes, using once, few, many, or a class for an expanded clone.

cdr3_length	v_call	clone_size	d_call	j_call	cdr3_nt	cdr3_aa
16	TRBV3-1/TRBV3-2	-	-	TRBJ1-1	TGTGCCAGCAGCCCCTTTCTGGGGGGGATTGGCGCTGAAGCTTTCTTT	CASSPFLGGIGAEAFF
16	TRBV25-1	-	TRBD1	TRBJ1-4	TGTGCCAGCAGTGAATCAGGGGGGACAGGGATGGAAAAACTGTTTTTT	CASSESGGTGMEKLFF
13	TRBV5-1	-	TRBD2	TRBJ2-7	TGCGCCAGCAGCTTAGCGGGGGTCTACGAGCAGTACTTC	CASSLAGVYEQYF
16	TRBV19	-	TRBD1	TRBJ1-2	TGTGCCAGTCAACTCGGCTCCAGGGGGCGCGCCTATGGCTACACCTTC	CASQLGSRGRAYGYTF
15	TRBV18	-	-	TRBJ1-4	TGTGCCAGCTCGAGTTCGCTGGCAACTAATGAAAAACTGTTTTTT	CASSSSLATNEKLFF
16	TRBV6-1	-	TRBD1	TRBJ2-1	TGTGCCAGCAGTGCCTACACAGGGGACACCTACAATGAGCAGTTCTTC	CASSAYTGDTYNEQFF
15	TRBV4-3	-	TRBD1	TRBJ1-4	TGCGCCAGCAGCCAACCCGGGACAGGGAGTGAAAAACTGTTTTTT	CASSQPGTGSEKLFF
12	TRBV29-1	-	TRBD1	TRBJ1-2	TGCAGCGTTGGTGACAGGGGCTATGGCTACACCTTC	CSVGDRGYGYTF
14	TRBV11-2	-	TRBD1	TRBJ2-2	TGTGCCAGCAGCTTTGCCAGGGGGCTCGGGGAGCTGTTTTTT	CASSFARGLGELFF
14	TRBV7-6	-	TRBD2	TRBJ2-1	TGTGCCAGCAGCCCTGGGGGGGTCCCCCATGAGCAGTTCTTC	CASSPGGVPHEQFF
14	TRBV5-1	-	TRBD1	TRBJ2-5	TGCGCCAGCAGCTTGGCGGACAGGGAGGAGACCCAGTACTTC	CASSLADREETQYF
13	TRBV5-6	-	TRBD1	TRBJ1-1	TGTGCCAGCAGCCGACAGGGGTGGGCTGAAGCTTTCTTT	CASSRQGWAEAFF
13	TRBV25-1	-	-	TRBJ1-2	TGTGCCAGCAAGGTGCCAGGGACTGGTGGCTACACCTTC	CASKVPGTGGYTF
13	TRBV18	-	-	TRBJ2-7	TGTGCCAGCTCACCAGGGCAGGGCCACGAGCAGTACTTC	CASSPGQGHEQYF
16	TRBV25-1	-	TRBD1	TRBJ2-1	TGTGCCAGCAGTGACTGGGGACAGGACTCCTACAATGAGCAGTTCTTC	CASSDWGQDSYNEQFF
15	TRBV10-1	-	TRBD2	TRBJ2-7	TGCGCCAGCAGTCCTGGTAGCGGGGGGACGGGGGAGCAGTACTTC	CASSPGSGGTGEQYF
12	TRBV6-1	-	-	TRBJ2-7	TGTGCCAGCAGTGAAACATCCTACGAGCAGTACTTC	CASSETSYEQYF
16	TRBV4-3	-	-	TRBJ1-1	TGCGCCAGCAGCCAAGACGGGGGGCCGGGGGGCACTGAAGCTTTCTTT	CASSQDGGPGGTEAFF
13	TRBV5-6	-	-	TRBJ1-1	TGTGCCAGCAGCTCCAGGGGTTTCACTGAAGCTTTCTTT	CASSSRGFTEAFF
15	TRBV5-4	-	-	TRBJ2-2	TGTGCCAGCAGCTTGCCAAACACGAACACCGGGGAGCTGTTTTTT	CASSLPNTNTGELFF
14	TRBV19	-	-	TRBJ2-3	TGTGCCAGTAGTAAAAAGGGGAACGTGAATACGCAGTATTTT	CASSKKGNVNTQYF
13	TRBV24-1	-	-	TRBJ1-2	TGTGCCACCAGTGACTCGACAGGAGATGGCTACACCTTC	CATSDSTGDGYTF
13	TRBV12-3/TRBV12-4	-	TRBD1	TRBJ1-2	TGTGCCAGCAGACCCGGGACAGCGGGCGGCTACACCTTC	CASRPGTAGGYTF
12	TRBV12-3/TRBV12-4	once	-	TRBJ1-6	TGTGCCAGCGCAAAACTGGGCTCACCCCTCCACTTT	CASAKLGSPLHF
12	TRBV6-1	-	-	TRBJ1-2	TGTGCCAGCAGTGAAGCGCTCCGGGGAGGAATCTTC	CASSEALRGGIF
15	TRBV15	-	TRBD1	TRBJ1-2	TGTGCCACCAGCAGATGGGGGCGGACAGGGGTTGGCTACACCTTC	CATSRWGRTGVGYTF
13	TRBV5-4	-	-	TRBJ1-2	TGTGCCAGCAGCTCGAAGGGGAACTATGGCTACACCTTC	CASSSKGNYGYTF
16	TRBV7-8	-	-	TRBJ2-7	TGTGCCAGCAGCTTAGCGAGGGGGGGTAGCTCCTACGAGCAGTACTTC	CASSLARGGSSYEQYF